These T cell receptor beta chains were read from a single sample in a study of glioma-infiltrating T cells after dendritic cell vaccination. Method: immunoSEQ multiplex PCR; TCRdb's copy keeps in-frame clones and lacks some. The sample carries 90,000 to 110,000 clones, 90% recorded once. Sequencing used blood, obtained after dendritic cell vaccination. Receptors were obtained from a human donor with glioblastoma. Each CDR3 is given with its conserved first and last residue. A D gene is named only where the DNA matches it firmly.

j_call v_call d_call cdr3_aa
TRBJ2-7 TRBV27 . CASSFRGTALASSSYEQYF
TRBJ2-1 TRBV5-1 . CASSSRTEQFF
TRBJ2-5 TRBV18 TRBD1 CASSPTGNEQYF
TRBJ2-7 TRBV5-1 . CASSLTGTYEQYF
TRBJ1-2 TRBV5-1 . CASSLVGQSYGYTF
TRBJ2-7 TRBV6-5 . CASGRGYYEQYF
TRBJ1-2 TRBV11-2 TRBD1 CASSPRTGGSYGYTF
TRBJ1-1 TRBV4-1 TRBD1 CASSQVGQGGTEAFF
TRBJ2-2 TRBV5-1 TRBD1 CASSTGQGSTGELFF
TRBJ2-2 TRBV10-3 TRBD1 CATADRGSNTGELFF
TRBJ1-2 TRBV27 . CASSLKWGDGYTF
TRBJ2-1 TRBV18 TRBD2 CASSPPGTSYNEQFF
TRBJ1-1 TRBV4-2 . CASSQDRRSEAFF
TRBJ1-5 TRBV10-3 TRBD1 CATGQGNNQPQHF
TRBJ2-7 TRBV5-1 TRBD2 CASSPGGGLAAYEQYF
TRBJ2-1 TRBV6-4 . CASSDWLAGEQFF
TRBJ2-7 TRBV4-1 TRBD2 CASSQLAVIYEQYF
TRBJ2-3 TRBV29-1 . CSVEGDFTDTQYF
TRBJ1-1 TRBV10-3 . CAISENGDSEAFF
TRBJ2-3 TRBV6-5 . CASSSITVPSTDTQYF
TRBJ2-7 TRBV19 TRBD1 CASSIQGAGEQYF
TRBJ2-7 TRBV27 . CASSPLAGHSSYEQYF
TRBJ2-7 TRBV6-5 TRBD1 CASSQMTGGGYEQYF
TRBJ2-2 TRBV2 . CASRKNLTTNTGELFF
TRBJ2-3 TRBV29-1 TRBD2 CSVLGTSGSTDTQYF
TRBJ2-7 TRBV7-9 TRBD2 CASSLVAGEQYF
TRBJ2-5 TRBV10-3 TRBD2 CAISQGAGVGTQYF
TRBJ2-1 TRBV6-5 . CASTLAPTDYNEQFF
TRBJ1-5 TRBV6-1 . CANSGVRDSNQPQHF
TRBJ1-6 TRBV6-4 TRBD1 CASRSGTDNSPLHF
TRBJ1-1 TRBV20-1 . CSVPGTEAFF
TRBJ2-7 TRBV11-2 TRBD1 CASSLEGDSFYEQYF
TRBJ1-5 TRBV6-1 . CASSSRTAREPQHF
TRBJ2-7 TRBV9 . CASSSQPHYEQYF
TRBJ2-2 TRBV30 . CAVIYSGGMNTGELFF
TRBJ2-7 TRBV29-1 . CSAGGGAYEQYF
TRBJ1-1 TRBV30 TRBD1 CAWGRTGNTEAFF
TRBJ2-7 TRBV5-1 TRBD2 CASSPGLAGSSYEQYF
TRBJ1-4 TRBV23-1 . CASSRMESSTNEKLFF
TRBJ2-6 TRBV5-5 TRBD1 CASSLVWTGGSGANVLTF
TRBJ1-2 TRBV25-1 TRBD1 CASSDPTGPYGYTF
TRBJ1-6 TRBV19 . CASSISTRGRTNSPLHF
TRBJ1-1 TRBV10-2 . CATVESTDTEAFF
TRBJ2-7 TRBV5-1 . CASSLVTGSYEQYF
TRBJ1-4 TRBV5-1 TRBD1 CASSPTGDYDEKLFF
TRBJ1-2 TRBV4-1 . CASSQDIEWQGYTF